The entry below gives a single TCR beta chain sequence along with its context. Germline loops: CDR1 SGHTA, CDR2 FQGNSA. V gave up 5 bases and J gave up 8 bases; unmatched junction bases: 8. CDR3 length: 14 residues. This entry is derived from a study of cytomegalovirus exposure and HLA in healthy donors. The PCR was carried out with 60 Vbeta primers and 13 Jbeta primers. TCRdb's copy holds only in-frame clones and misses some; the assay was immunoSEQ multiplex PCR. Here the sample spans about 190,000 clones, 75% to 90% being singletons. The sequence derives from a man younger than 40 in good health and CMV-seronegative. Material for sequencing was PBMCs. The rearrangement uses TRBV7-2 and TRBJ2-1; 8 positions match TRBD1. The CDR3 region has the DNA TGTGCCAGCAGCCGGACAGGGCCAGGGGATGAGCAGTTCTTC. Protein sequence: CASSRTGPGDEQFF.